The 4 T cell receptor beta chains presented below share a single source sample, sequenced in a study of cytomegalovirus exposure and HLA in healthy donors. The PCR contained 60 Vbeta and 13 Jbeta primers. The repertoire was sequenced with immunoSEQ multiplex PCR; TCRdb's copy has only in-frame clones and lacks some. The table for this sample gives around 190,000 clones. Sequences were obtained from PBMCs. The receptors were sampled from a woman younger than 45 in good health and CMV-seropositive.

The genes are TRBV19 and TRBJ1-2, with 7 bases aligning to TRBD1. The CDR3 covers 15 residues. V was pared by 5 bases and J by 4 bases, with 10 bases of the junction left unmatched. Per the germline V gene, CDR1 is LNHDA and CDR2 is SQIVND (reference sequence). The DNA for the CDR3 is TGTGCCAGTAGTGCCCGCCTTGACAGGGTCTATGGCTACACCTTC. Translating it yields CASSARLDRVYGYTF.

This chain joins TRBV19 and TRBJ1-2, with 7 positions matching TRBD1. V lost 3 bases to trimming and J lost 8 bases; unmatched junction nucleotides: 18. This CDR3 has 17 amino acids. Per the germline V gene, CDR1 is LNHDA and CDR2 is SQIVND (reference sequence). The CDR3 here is CASSIVPPRGTSRGYTF. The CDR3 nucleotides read TGTGCCAGTAGTATTGTCCCCCCCAGGGGGACTAGCAGGGGCTACACCTTC.

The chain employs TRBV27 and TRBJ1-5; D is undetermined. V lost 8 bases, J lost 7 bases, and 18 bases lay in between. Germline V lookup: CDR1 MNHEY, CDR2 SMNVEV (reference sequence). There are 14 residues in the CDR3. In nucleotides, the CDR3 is TGTGCCAGCCGGCGGGGAGTAGCAGTACAGCCCCAGCATTTT. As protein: CASRRGVAVQPQHF.

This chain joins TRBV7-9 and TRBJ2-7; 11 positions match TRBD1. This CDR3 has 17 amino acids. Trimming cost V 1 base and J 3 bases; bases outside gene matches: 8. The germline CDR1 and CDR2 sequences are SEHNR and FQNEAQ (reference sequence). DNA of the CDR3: TGTGCCAGCAGCTTAGGGATTAGGGACAGGGGGATCTACGAGCAGTACTTC. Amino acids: CASSLGIRDRGIYEQYF.